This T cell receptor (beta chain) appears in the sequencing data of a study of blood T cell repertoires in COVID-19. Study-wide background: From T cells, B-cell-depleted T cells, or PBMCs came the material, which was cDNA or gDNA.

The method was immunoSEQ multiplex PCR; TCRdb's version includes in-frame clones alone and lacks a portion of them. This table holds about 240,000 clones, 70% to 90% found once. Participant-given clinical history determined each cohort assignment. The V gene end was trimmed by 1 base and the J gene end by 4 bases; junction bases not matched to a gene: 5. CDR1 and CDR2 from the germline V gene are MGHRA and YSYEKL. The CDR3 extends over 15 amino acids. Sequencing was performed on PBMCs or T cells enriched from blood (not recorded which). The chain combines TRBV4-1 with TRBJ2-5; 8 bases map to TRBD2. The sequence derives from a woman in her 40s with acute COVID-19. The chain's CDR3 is CASSQAGGPAETQYF. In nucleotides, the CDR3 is TGCGCCAGCAGCCAAGCGGGAGGGCCGGCAGAGACCCAGTACTTC.